This T cell receptor beta chain was recovered during a study of cytomegalovirus exposure and HLA in healthy donors. Study-wide results and caveats: Using a false discovery rate of 0.05, a later analysis showed that some 16,000 TCR beta sequences were associated with HLA alleles. Donor immune exposure was known only as CMV serostatus. The study reported that TCR beta sequences accurately predicted HLA-A and HLA-B alleles in most subjects.

The PCR made use of 60 Vbeta and 13 Jbeta primers. Sequencing was performed with immunoSEQ multiplex PCR; in TCRdb, only in-frame clones are kept and a portion is missing. The specimen's table records tens of thousands of clones. V gave up 6 bases and J gave up 4 bases; unmatched junction bases: 12. This CDR3 has 16 amino acids. Germline values: CDR1 MNHNY, CDR2 SVGAGI (reference sequence). Donors likely had unrecorded immune exposures despite being nominally healthy when sampled. Concerning this clone itself: The antigen is unknown.

V is TRBV6-6 and J is TRBJ1-1; 9 positions agree with TRBD1. The TCR originated in a female donor in good health and CMV-seropositive. The source material was PBMCs. DNA for the CDR3: TGTGCCAGCAGACCGGGACAGGGAACCTCGTTCACTGAAGCTTTCTTT. Translated: CASRPGQGTSFTEAFF.